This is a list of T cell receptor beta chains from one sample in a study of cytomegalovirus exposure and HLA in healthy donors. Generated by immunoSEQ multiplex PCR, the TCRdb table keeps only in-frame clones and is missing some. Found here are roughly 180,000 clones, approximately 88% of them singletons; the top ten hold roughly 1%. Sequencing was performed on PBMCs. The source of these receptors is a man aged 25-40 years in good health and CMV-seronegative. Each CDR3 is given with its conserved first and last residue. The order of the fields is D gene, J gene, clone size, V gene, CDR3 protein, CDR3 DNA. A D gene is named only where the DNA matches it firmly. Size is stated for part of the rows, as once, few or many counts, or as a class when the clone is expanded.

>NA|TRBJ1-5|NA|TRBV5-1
CASSLDVEQPQHF
TGCGCCAGCAGCTTGGACGTGGAGCAGCCCCAGCATTTT
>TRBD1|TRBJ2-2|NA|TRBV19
CAGSRTGGAGELFF
TGTGCCGGGTCCAGGACAGGGGGGGCCGGGGAGCTGTTTTTT
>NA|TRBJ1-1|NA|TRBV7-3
CASSLWVGAEAFF
TGTGCCAGCAGCCTGTGGGTGGGAGCGGAAGCTTTCTTT
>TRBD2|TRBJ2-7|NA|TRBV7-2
CASSPEASGSKKDF
TGTGCCAGCAGCCCGGAGGCTAGCGGTTCAAAGAAGGACTTC
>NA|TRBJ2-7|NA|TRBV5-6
CASSLDYEQYF
TGTGCCAGCAGCTTGGACTATGAGCAGTACTTC
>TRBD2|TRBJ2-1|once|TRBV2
CASSGTSGWYNEQFF
TGTGCCAGCAGTGGTACTAGCGGGTGGTACAATGAGCAGTTCTTC
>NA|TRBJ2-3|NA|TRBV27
CASSFRLSTDTQYF
TGTGCCAGCAGTTTTAGACTAAGCACAGATACGCAGTATTTT
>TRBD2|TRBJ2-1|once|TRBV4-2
CASSQDPGLAGGNEQFF
TGTGCCAGCAGCCAAGATCCCGGACTAGCGGGAGGGAATGAGCAGTTCTTC
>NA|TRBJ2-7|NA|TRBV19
CASSIFEGNYEQYF
TGTGCCAGTAGTATCTTTGAGGGTAACTACGAGCAGTACTTC
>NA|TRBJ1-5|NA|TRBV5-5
CASSLGSSNQPQHF
TGTGCCAGCAGCTTGGGGAGTAGCAATCAGCCCCAGCATTTT
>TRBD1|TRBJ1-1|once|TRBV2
CASSETAGGLTSNTEAFF
TGTGCCAGCAGTGAAACGGCAGGGGGACTTACGTCGAACACTGAAGCTTTCTTT
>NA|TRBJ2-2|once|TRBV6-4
CASKAEPNTGELFF
TGTGCCAGCAAGGCGGAGCCGAACACCGGGGAGCTGTTTTTT
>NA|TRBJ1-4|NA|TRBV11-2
CASSLGRTATNEKLFF
TGTGCCAGCAGCTTAGGCCGGACAGCAACTAATGAAAAACTGTTTTTT
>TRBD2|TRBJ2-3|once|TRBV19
CATGMSGGFTDTQYF
TGTGCCACCGGTATGAGCGGGGGGTTCACAGATACGCAGTATTTT
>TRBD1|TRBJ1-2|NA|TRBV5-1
CASSLTTGTEYGYTF
TGCGCCAGCAGCTTAACCACCGGGACAGAATATGGCTACACCTTC
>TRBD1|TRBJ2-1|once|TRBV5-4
CASSSTGGAYNEQFF
TGTGCCAGCAGCAGTACAGGGGGCGCCTACAATGAGCAGTTCTTC
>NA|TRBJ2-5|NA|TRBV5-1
CASSLAGLETQYF
TGCGCCAGCAGCTTGGCTGGGCTGGAGACCCAGTACTTC
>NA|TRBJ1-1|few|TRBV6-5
CASSDAQGTEAFF
TGTGCCAGCAGTGACGCACAGGGCACTGAAGCTTTCTTT
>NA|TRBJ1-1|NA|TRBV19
CASSMMGGGDTEAFF
TGTGCCAGTAGTATGATGGGGGGTGGAGACACTGAAGCTTTCTTT
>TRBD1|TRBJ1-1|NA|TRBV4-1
CASSQYHRGWGPEAFF
TGCGCCAGCAGCCAGTACCACAGGGGATGGGGGCCTGAAGCTTTCTTT
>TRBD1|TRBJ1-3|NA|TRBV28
CASSSFGTGGNTIYF
TGTGCCAGCAGCTCTTTTGGGACAGGCGGAAACACCATATATTTT
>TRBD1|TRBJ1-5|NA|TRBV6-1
CASMLDRAGNQPQHF
TGTGCCAGCATGTTAGACAGGGCGGGCAATCAGCCCCAGCATTTT
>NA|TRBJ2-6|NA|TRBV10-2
CASSASFGANVLTF
TGCGCCAGCAGTGCGTCCTTTGGGGCCAACGTCCTGACTTTC
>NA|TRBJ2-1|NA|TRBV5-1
CASTPLAGSSYNEQFF
TGCGCCAGCACCCCCCTTGCGGGATCCTCCTACAATGAGCAGTTCTTC
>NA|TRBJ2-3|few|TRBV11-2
CASSLGASGTDTQYF
TGTGCCAGCAGCTTAGGAGCTAGCGGCACAGATACGCAGTATTTT
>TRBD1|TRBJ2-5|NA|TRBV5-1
CASSDQGAGETQYF
TGCGCCAGCAGCGACCAGGGGGCAGGAGAGACCCAGTACTTC
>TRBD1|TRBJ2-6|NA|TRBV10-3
CAISETGQGGSGANVLTF
TGTGCCATCAGTGAGACGGGACAGGGAGGCTCTGGGGCCAACGTCCTGACTTTC
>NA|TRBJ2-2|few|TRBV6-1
CASSDLPGANTGELFF
TGTGCCAGCAGTGATTTGCCCGGAGCGAACACCGGGGAGCTGTTTTTT
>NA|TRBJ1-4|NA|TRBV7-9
CASSLGGYEKLFF
TGTGCCAGCAGCTTAGGAGGATATGAAAAACTGTTTTTT
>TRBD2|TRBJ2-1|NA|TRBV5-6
CASSSKLAGGQEQFF
TGTGCCAGCAGCTCTAAACTAGCGGGAGGGCAAGAGCAGTTCTTC
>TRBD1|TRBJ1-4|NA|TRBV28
CASSAGTGRNEKLFF
TGTGCCAGCAGTGCAGGGACAGGGCGAAATGAAAAACTGTTTTTT
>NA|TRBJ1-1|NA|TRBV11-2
CASRLGLRTGGNTEAFF
TGTGCCAGCAGGCTCGGACTGCGTACCGGGGGGAACACTGAAGCTTTCTTT
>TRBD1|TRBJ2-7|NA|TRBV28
CASSTGQGPYEQYF
TGTGCCAGCAGTACGGGACAGGGCCCCTACGAGCAGTACTTC
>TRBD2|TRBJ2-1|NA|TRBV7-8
CASSSGQTSGRVANEQFF
TGTGCCAGCAGCTCAGGGCAAACTAGCGGGAGGGTGGCCAATGAGCAGTTCTTC
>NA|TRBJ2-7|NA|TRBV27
CASSLSEGTLSYEQYF
TGTGCCAGCAGTTTATCTGAGGGGACACTTTCCTACGAGCAGTACTTC
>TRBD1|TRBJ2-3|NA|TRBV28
CASSRQGAGTDTQYF
TGTGCCAGCAGTCGACAGGGGGCTGGGACAGATACGCAGTATTTT
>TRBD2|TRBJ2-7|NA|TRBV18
CASSPPGVAGVYEQYF
TGTGCCAGCTCACCACCGGGGGTAGCGGGGGTTTACGAGCAGTACTTC
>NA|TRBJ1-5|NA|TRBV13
CASSLGGGAQPQHF
TGTGCCAGCAGCTTAGGCGGGGGGGCTCAGCCCCAGCATTTT
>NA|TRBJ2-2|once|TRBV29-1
CSVMQGIQHTGELFF
TGCAGCGTTATGCAGGGGATCCAGCACACCGGGGAGCTGTTTTTT
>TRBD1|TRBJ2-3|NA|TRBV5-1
CASKPGTGLTDTQYF
TGCGCCAGCAAACCCGGGACAGGGTTAACAGATACGCAGTATTTT
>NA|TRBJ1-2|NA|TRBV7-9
CASSLDGARGYTF
TGTGCCAGCAGCTTAGATGGGGCGCGTGGCTACACCTTC
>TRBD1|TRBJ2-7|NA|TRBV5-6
CASSKTGSGGAYEQYF
TGTGCCAGCAGCAAGACAGGGTCGGGTGGTGCCTACGAGCAGTACTTC
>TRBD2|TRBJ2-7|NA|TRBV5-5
CASSSHLAGEQYF
TGTGCCAGCAGCAGCCACCTAGCGGGCGAGCAGTACTTC
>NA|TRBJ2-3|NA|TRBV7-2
CASSLAGGPSTDTQYF
TGTGCCAGCAGCTTAGCGGGGGGGCCTTCCACAGATACGCAGTATTTT
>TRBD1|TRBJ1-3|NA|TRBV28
CASSFDRGAANSGNTIYF
TGTGCCAGCAGTTTCGACAGGGGGGCCGCCAACTCTGGAAACACCATATATTTT
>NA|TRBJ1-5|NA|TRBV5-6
CASSSISGGNQPQHF
TGTGCCAGCAGCTCAATTTCGGGGGGCAATCAGCCCCAGCATTTT
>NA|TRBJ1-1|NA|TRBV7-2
CATFLGGGSTEAFF
TGTGCCACCTTCTTAGGGGGGGGGAGCACTGAAGCTTTCTTT
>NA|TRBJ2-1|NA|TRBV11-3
CASSLDSLSSYNEQFF
TGTGCCAGCAGCTTAGACTCCTTGAGCTCCTACAATGAGCAGTTCTTC
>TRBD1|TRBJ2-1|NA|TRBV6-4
CASSLQGAGEQFF
TGTGCCAGCAGTTTACAGGGGGCGGGTGAGCAGTTCTTC
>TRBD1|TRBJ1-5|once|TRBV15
CATSLYRGQGDRGPQHF
TGTGCCACCAGCTTATACCGGGGACAGGGGGACCGTGGGCCCCAGCATTTT
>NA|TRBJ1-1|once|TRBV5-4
CASSLPLSVGHEAFF
TGTGCCAGCAGCCTCCCCCTGTCGGTTGGGCATGAAGCTTTCTTT
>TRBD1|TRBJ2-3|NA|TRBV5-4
CASSGGQVTDTQYF
TGTGCCAGCAGCGGGGGACAGGTTACAGATACGCAGTATTTT
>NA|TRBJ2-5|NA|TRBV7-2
CASSLVGAIEETQYF
TGTGCCAGCAGCTTAGTAGGGGCCATAGAAGAGACCCAGTACTTC
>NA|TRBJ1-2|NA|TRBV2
CASSALSANYGYTF
TGTGCCAGCAGTGCTCTTTCGGCTAACTATGGCTACACCTTC
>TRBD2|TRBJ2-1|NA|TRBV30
CACQREGTYNEQFF
TGTGCCTGCCAGAGGGAGGGGACCTACAATGAGCAGTTCTTC